The source of this T cell receptor (beta chain) is a study of shared clonotypes between healthy human individuals. This was a deep-level run. Original processing notes: Junction-only sequences without quality scores were provided by ImmunoSEQ, so filtering was different. Clones were sequenced by immunoSEQ multiplex PCR, and TCRdb holds only the in-frame ones, with some missing. From that table come the V and J calls and clone size; the DNA was used to work out D and trimming. The table lists approximately 1,000,000 clones, more than 75% of them singletons. Germline-derived CDR1 and CDR2 are MNHEY and SMNVEV (reference sequence). V dropped 6 bases and J dropped 4; count of bases not matched to a gene: 7. This CDR3 has 14 residues.

This chain joins TRBV27 and TRBJ2-3, with TRBD1 identical over 7 bases. Sequencing used memory CD4+ T cells from PBMCs. Subset described: CD45RA-negative fraction. The sequence was obtained from a man between 18 and 29 years old in good health. Some clones in this sample may be carry-over from other donors' samples. The DNA for the CDR3 is TGTGCCAGCAGATCCTACAGGGGCCCAGATACGCAGTATTTT. The encoded protein is CASRSYRGPDTQYF.